Listed here are 4 T cell receptor beta chains from one sample, sequenced in a study of vaccination and CD4 T cells after COVID-19. No antigens are known for them. Cultured CD4+ T cell DNA underwent sequencing with the Oncomine TCR Beta short-read assay. TCRdb called the PCR reads again in MiXCR, with one record for every CDR3 protein. The top ten hold under 30% of the sample, which has approximately 7,100 distinct CDR3 sequences, roughly 45% seen once. Sample treatment: 10-day PBMC culture with coronavirus spike peptide pools or control peptides (ViraFEST assay). During the years 2011-2018, before the COVID-19 pandemic, the unexposed donor's CD4+ T cells were collected. Specimen: CD4+ T cells from blood, cultured in vitro. These receptors were collected from a human donor in good health.

This clonotype has more than one count but fewer than ten. The J gene is TRBJ1-6, the V gene TRBV20-1, with D uncertain. Germline V gene sequence: CDR1 DFQATT, CDR2 SNEGSKA (reference sequence). This CDR3 comprises 16 residues. V was trimmed by 0 bases and J by 3 bases, leaving 12 bases between them. The chain's CDR3 is CSARDEDLLYNSPLHF. The CDR3 DNA reads TGCAGTGCTAGAGACGAGGACCTACTCTATAATTCACCCCTCCACTTT.

This clonotype has more than one count but fewer than ten. The V and J genes are TRBV6-1 and TRBJ2-3, with TRBD2 matching 10 bases. V dropped 7 bases and J dropped 5; count of bases not matched to a gene: 6. There are 14 residues in the CDR3. Germline loops: CDR1 MNHNS, CDR2 SASEGT. The CDR3 is CASNQAGGIDTQYF. As DNA, the CDR3 is TGTGCCAGCAATCAAGCGGGAGGGATAGATACGCAGTATTTT.

This clonotype was counted once. The chain's CDR3 is CASRSTGTLGEAFF. The CDR3 DNA reads TGCGCCAGCAGATCAACCGGTACCCTGGGTGAAGCTTTCTTT. The J gene is TRBJ1-1, the V gene TRBV5-1; D call uncertain. Germline V gene lookup returns CDR1 SGHRS and CDR2 YFSETQ. Trimming left V 5 bases short and J 7 bases short, with 18 bases between. The CDR3 runs 14 residues.

CDR3: CASKDPHSNSPLHF. The CDR3 nucleotides read TGTGCCAGCAAAGACCCACACTCAAATTCACCCCTCCACTTT. This chain links TRBV6-2 or TRBV6-3 with TRBJ1-6; no reliable D call. Germline CDR1 is MNHEY and CDR2 is SVGEGT. The CDR3 contains 14 residues. With 7 bases removed from V and 7 bases from J, the gap between germline ends came to 14 bases.